What follows are 2 T cell receptor beta chains derived from one specimen sequenced in a study of T cell responses to AZD1222 COVID-19 vaccine. Only in-frame clones appear in the TCRdb table, and some are missing; sequencing was by immunoSEQ multiplex PCR. The repertoire consists of 150,000 to 200,000 clones, with around 88% occurring once and the leading ten covering approximately 10%. The sample here was peripheral blood, taken 28 days after the second AZD1222 dose. The receptors were sampled from an adult who received the AZD1222 COVID-19 vaccine.

The chain employs TRBV10-3 and TRBJ2-7, with 9 bases matching TRBD1. Germline V CDR1 and CDR2: ENHRY, SYGVKD. V lost 8 bases, J lost 4 bases, and 6 bases stayed unmatched. The CDR3 totals 13 residues. The CDR3: CAIATGGGYEQYF. The DNA of the CDR3 is TGTGCCATCGCCACAGGGGGCGGGTACGAGCAGTACTTC.

This sequence joins TRBV29-1 and TRBJ2-5, with unresolved D. There are 14 residues in the CDR3. Per germline, CDR1 SQVTM and CDR2 ANQGSEA. V was clipped by 3 bases and J by 1 base, with 12 bases between them. CDR3 sequence reads: CSVDSWAFQETQYF. CDR3 nucleotides: TGCAGCGTTGATTCTTGGGCGTTCCAAGAGACCCAGTACTTC.